This T cell receptor beta chain was documented in a study of technical replicates of blood from several donors. The CDR3 is 14 amino acids. The V gene end was trimmed by 4 bases and the J gene end by 14 bases; junction bases not matched to a gene: 11. CDR1 is MNHEY, CDR2 SVGAGI, per germline. The assay was immunoSEQ multiplex PCR, and TCRdb's table has in-frame clones only and misses some. The sample yields tens of thousands of clones, roughly 90% seen once. The source is a human donor in good health. Some clones in this sample may be carry-over from other donors' samples. The specimen sequenced was PBMCs. The V and J genes are TRBV6-5 and TRBJ1-4; 9 bases are shared with TRBD1. The DNA of the CDR3 is TGTGCCAGCAGTTCGGACAGGGGACCTCTTGGGCTGTTTTTT. This gives the protein CASSSDRGPLGLFF.